This entry lists 9 T cell receptor beta chains sequenced from one sample in a study of shared clonotypes between healthy human individuals. Profiled with immunoSEQ multiplex PCR; TCRdb holds only in-frame clones, not every one. The table shows approximately 2.3 million clones, with roughly 93% occurring only once. The source material was naive CD4+ T cells from PBMCs. Subset indicated: CD45RA+ positively selected. The source of these receptors is a man between 18 and 35 years old in good health. Some clones in this sample may be carry-over from other donors' samples.

V usage is TRBV20-1 and J usage is TRBJ1-4; D may be TRBD1 (6 bases). Between the trimmed V and J ends, which lost 6 bases and 7 bases, there was a span of 9 bases. The CDR3 loop spans 11 amino acids. The germline CDR1 and CDR2 sequences are DFQATT and SNEGSKA (reference sequence). The CDR3 is CSAPDSEKLFF. Here the CDR3 DNA reads TGCAGTGCCCCGGACAGTGAAAAACTGTTTTTT.

The gene calls are TRBV5-1 and TRBJ2-6; D gene uncertain. Trimming removed 3 bases from V and 0 bases from J, with 7 bases in between. Germline CDR1 SGHRS, CDR2 YFSETQ. CDR3 size: 15 residues. CDR3 loop: CASSSAGSGANVLTF. The CDR3 DNA is TGCGCCAGCAGCTCTGCAGGCTCTGGGGCCAACGTCCTGACTTTC.

The chain employs TRBV2 and TRBJ1-4, with a tentative D call TRBD1 (5 bases). Germline V gene sequence: CDR1 SNHLY, CDR2 FYNNEI. V lost 6 bases and J 1 base, leaving 12 bases between the germline ends. The CDR3 has 15 residues. The DNA of the CDR3 is TGTGCCAGCAGCCTGGGACGGCTAACTAATGAAAAACTGTTTTTT. Protein sequence: CASSLGRLTNEKLFF.

J is TRBJ2-7 and V is TRBV10-1; TRBD1 matches 9 bases. V lost 6 bases, J lost 5 bases, and 5 bases stayed unmatched. CDR3 length: 13 amino acids. Germline CDR1 reads WNHNN; CDR2 reads SYGVQD (reference sequence). In DNA, the CDR3 is TGCGCCAGCAGGGGGGACAGGGACCACGAGCAGTACTTC. Translation gives CASRGDRDHEQYF.

V usage is TRBV11-3 and J usage is TRBJ1-1, with D unresolved. The CDR3 spans 13 residues. The V gene's germline CDR1 is SGHNT and CDR2 YENEEA. V was pared by 5 bases and J by 1 base, with 8 bases between. The CDR3 is CASSVDGNTEAFF. DNA for the CDR3: TGTGCCAGCAGCGTTGATGGGAACACTGAAGCTTTCTTT.

The V call is TRBV28, the J call TRBJ2-3; D remains unclear. Germline assignment: CDR1 MDHEN and CDR2 SYDVKM. V was trimmed by 2 bases and J by 3 bases, leaving 9 bases between them. The CDR3 has 14 residues. The CDR3 region has the DNA TGTGCCAGCAGTTTACAGACAATTACAGATACGCAGTATTTT. It is translated as CASSLQTITDTQYF.

This clone was seen a single time. This chain joins TRBV5-4 and TRBJ2-1; TRBD2 matches at 10 bases. Germline V gene data show CDR1 as SGHNT and CDR2 as YYREEE (reference sequence). J lost 9 bases, V lost 5 bases, and 14 bases had no gene match. The CDR3 spans 16 residues. CDR3: CASRPSTSGIVGEQFF. The CDR3 region has the DNA TGTGCCAGCAGGCCGTCCACTAGCGGGATTGTCGGTGAGCAGTTCTTC.

The rearrangement joins TRBV27 to TRBJ2-7, with 13 positions matching TRBD2. CDR3 length equals 19 residues. The V segment lost 0 bases and the J segment 3 bases; nucleotides outside the gene matches: 11. The germline CDR1 and CDR2 sequences are MNHEY and SMNVEV (reference sequence). The CDR3: CASSLSLTGLAGTFYEQYF. The DNA of the CDR3 is TGTGCCAGCAGTTTATCTCTAACGGGACTAGCGGGAACCTTCTACGAGCAGTACTTC.

Notes on this clone: Other DNA variants within this sample encode the same CDR3. The J gene is TRBJ2-3, the V gene TRBV6-1; TRBD1 might be the D (5 bases). The V and J ends lost 2 bases and 6 bases respectively, with 9 bases between them. Germline loops: CDR1 MNHNS, CDR2 SASEGT. The CDR3 spans 13 residues. DNA of the CDR3: TGTGCCAGCAGTGAACGGCAGGGCGATACGCAGTATTTT. Protein product: CASSERQGDTQYF.